The 19 T cell receptor beta chains in this list originate from one sample, sequenced in a study of CD8 T cells in Susac syndrome. Random hexamers primed reverse transcription of about 0.45 to 1 ug RNA. TCRdb re-analysed the immunoSEQ multiplex PCR reads in MiXCR, keeping a single row per CDR3 protein. The sample has fewer than 150,000 distinct CDR3 sequences; just under 95% are singletons. Specimen: CD8+ T cells from PBMCs. The receptor source for this set is a human donor with Susac syndrome.

The V gene is TRBV6-6, the J gene TRBJ1-1; TRBD1 matches at 10 bases. J lost 10 bases, V lost 6 bases, and 8 bases had no gene match. The CDR3 loop spans 13 amino acids. Germline values: CDR1 MNHNY, CDR2 SVGAGI (reference sequence). The CDR3 sequence is CASSPGTGVVAFF. The DNA of the CDR3 is TGTGCCAGCAGCCCCGGGACAGGGGTCGTAGCTTTCTTT.

V and J are TRBV20-1 and TRBJ2-5, with TRBD2 matching 11 bases. The J segment lost 4 bases and the V segment lost 5 bases, leaving 21 bases of the junction unmatched. This CDR3 comprises 19 residues. CDR1 and CDR2 from the germline V gene are DFQATT and SNEGSKA (reference sequence). CDR3 region: CSAPDTSGRTFPPVETQYF. The CDR3 DNA follows: TGCAGTGCTCCAGATACTAGCGGGAGAACTTTCCCCCCAGTAGAGACCCAGTACTTC.

This chain joins TRBV9 and TRBJ2-3; D gene uncertain. The CDR3 is 14 residues long. Trimming stripped 3 bases from V and 0 bases from J, with 8 bases between. CDR1 SGDLS and CDR2 YYNGEE come from the germline V gene. CDR3: CASSGQSSTDTQYF. The CDR3 bases are TGTGCCAGCAGCGGGCAAAGCAGCACAGATACGCAGTATTTT.

The chain uses TRBV5-4 and TRBJ2-1; D tentatively fits TRBD1 or TRBD2 (5 bases each). V lost 6 bases to trimming and J lost 7 bases, with 11 bases between them. The CDR3 consists of 12 residues. CDR1 and CDR2 from the germline V gene are SGHNT and YYREEE (reference sequence). In nucleotides, the CDR3 is TGTGCCAGCACCCCTGAGGGGAATGAGCAGTTCTTC. Amino acids: CASTPEGNEQFF.

This chain connects TRBV7-8 to TRBJ2-1, with 7 bases matching TRBD2. The J segment lost 5 bases and the V segment lost 8 bases, leaving 12 bases of the junction unmatched. The CDR3 has 15 residues. Germline CDR1 reads SGHVS; CDR2 reads FQNEAQ. CDR3 in amino acids: CASGGGPMAHNEQFF. The CDR3 DNA sequence: TGTGCCAGCGGGGGGGGACCGATGGCACACAATGAGCAGTTCTTC.

The rearrangement uses TRBV7-6 and TRBJ1-1, with 8 bases matching TRBD1. The CDR3 totals 16 residues. Germline CDR1 reads SGHVS; CDR2 reads FNYEAQ. V shed 5 bases and J 1 base; nucleotides not matched to a gene: 9. The CDR3, as DNA: TGTGCCAGCAGCCGTCCCAGGGACAGGCAGAACACTGAAGCTTTCTTT. Its translation: CASSRPRDRQNTEAFF. The whole variable domain, remainder taken from reference TRBV7-6 and TRBJ1-1, is GAGVSQSPRYKVTKRGQDVALRCDPISGHVSLYWYRQALGQGPEFLTYFNYEAQQDKSGLPNDRFSAERPEGSISTLTIQRTEQRDSAMYRCASSRPRDRQNTEAFFGQGTRLTVV.

The J gene is TRBJ1-2, the V gene TRBV9; TRBD1 matches 9 bases. The CDR3 spans 14 residues. Germline loops: CDR1 SGDLS, CDR2 YYNGEE. J gave up 9 bases and V 4 bases, and 10 bases lay outside the gene matches. Here the CDR3 reads CASSRGQGLFRYTF. As DNA, the CDR3 is TGTGCCAGCAGCCGGGGACAGGGTTTGTTTCGCTACACCTTC.

The chain links TRBV27 to TRBJ1-5; 11 nucleotides agree with TRBD1. The CDR3 loop spans 15 amino acids. Germline V lookup: CDR1 MNHEY, CDR2 SMNVEV (reference sequence). V was clipped by 8 bases and J by 4 bases; unmatched bases: 7. CDR3 DNA: TGTGCCAGCCGTGGGACAGGGGGATTAAATCAGCCCCAGCATTTT. Translating gives CASRGTGGLNQPQHF.

The chain employs TRBV7-9 and TRBJ2-7; tentatively, D is TRBD1 (5 bases). Germline V CDR1 and CDR2: SEHNR, FQNEAQ (reference sequence). The CDR3 totals 13 residues. V lost 5 bases and J 7 bases, leaving 15 bases between the germline ends. The chain's CDR3 is CASSPWTSWEQYF. The CDR3 nucleotides read TGTGCCAGCAGCCCGTGGACATCGTGGGAGCAGTACTTC. The variable domain in full, completed from reference TRBV7-9 and TRBJ2-7, reads DTGVSQNPRHKITKRGQNVTFRCDPISEHNRLYWYRQTLGQGPEFLTYFQNEAQLEKSRLLSDRFSAERPKGSFSTLEIQRTEQGDSAMYLCASSPWTSWEQYFGPGTRLTVT.

The rearrangement links TRBV9 to TRBJ2-7, with 12 positions matching TRBD2. The J segment lost 4 bases and the V segment lost 0 bases, leaving 8 bases of the junction unmatched. The CDR3 sequence is 17 residues long. Looked up from germline, CDR1 is SGDLS and CDR2 is YYNGEE. The CDR3 reads CASSVGLAGGPGYEQYF. The CDR3 bases are TGTGCCAGCAGCGTAGGGCTAGCGGGAGGGCCCGGATACGAGCAGTACTTC.

The genes are TRBV20-1 and TRBJ2-7; TRBD2 aligns across 8 bases. The CDR3 loop spans 13 amino acids. Germline trimming cut 1 base from V and 3 bases from J; bases unmatched to any gene: 2. Germline CDR1 and CDR2: DFQATT and SNEGSKA (reference sequence). CDR3 sequence (DNA): TGCAGTGCTAGAGGGACTAGCAACTACGAGCAGTACTTC. It translates to CSARGTSNYEQYF.

The V call is TRBV5-1, the J call TRBJ2-7; D is unclear. This CDR3 has 16 amino acids. V gave up 3 bases and J gave up 0 bases, with 16 bases separating them. The germline V gene encodes CDR1 SGHRS and CDR2 YFSETQ. For the CDR3, the DNA is TGCGCCAGCAGCTATTCCTCGGCCGATAGCTCCTACGAGCAGTACTTC. It specifies CASSYSSADSSYEQYF. Based on the CDR3 plus reference TRBV5-1 and TRBJ2-7, the full variable domain is KAGVTQTPRYLIKTRGQQVTLSCSPISGHRSVSWYQQTPGQGLQFLFEYFSETQRNKGNFPGRFSGRQFSNSRSEMNVSTLELGDSALYLCASSYSSADSSYEQYFGPGTRLTVT.

This clonotype came up a few times. V and J are TRBV30 and TRBJ2-7, with 7 bases matching TRBD2. This CDR3 contains 14 residues. Per the germline V gene, CDR1 is GTSNPN and CDR2 is SVGIG (reference sequence). The V gene end was trimmed by 1 base and the J gene end by 3 bases; junction bases not matched to a gene: 6. CDR3 DNA: TGTGCCTGGAGTGAGGCTAGCGGATACTACGAGCAGTACTTC. Translated: CAWSEASGYYEQYF.

The chain combines TRBV9 with TRBJ2-1, with unresolved D. CDR3 length: 14 amino acids. The V end was cut by 3 bases, the J end by 7 bases, with 14 bases between. Germline V gene sequence: CDR1 SGDLS, CDR2 YYNGEE. CDR3: CASSGDIGRNEQFF. The CDR3 nucleotides are TGTGCCAGCAGCGGAGATATTGGAAGGAATGAGCAGTTCTTC.

The rearrangement uses TRBV20-1 and TRBJ2-1, with D possibly matching TRBD2 (6 bases). In germline, CDR1 is DFQATT, CDR2 SNEGSKA (reference sequence). The V end lost 4 bases, the J end lost 3 bases, and 16 bases lay between the germline ends. This CDR3 has 15 amino acids. The CDR3 DNA reads TGCAGTGCTAAAGATCTAGCGTTGGACTACAATGAGCAGTTCTTC. Translating gives CSAKDLALDYNEQFF.

This clonotype was seen a single time. V and J are TRBV5-6 and TRBJ2-7; maybe TRBD2 (5 bases). V lost 0 bases to trimming and J lost 6 bases, with 10 bases between them. This CDR3 has 13 residues. Germline V lookup: CDR1 SGHDT, CDR2 YYEEEE. CDR3 coding DNA: TGTGCCAGCAGCTTGGGCGGCGGGCTCGAGCAGTACTTC. It is translated as CASSLGGGLEQYF.

This clonotype was recorded only once. This rearrangement joins TRBV6-6 to TRBJ1-1, with 7 bases identical to TRBD1. This CDR3 has 14 amino acids. Per the germline V gene, CDR1 is MNHNY and CDR2 is SVGAGI (reference sequence). With V trimmed by 11 bases and J by 1 base, 10 bases remained unmatched. The CDR3 DNA sequence: TGTGCCGACTCCCCAGGGGGGACGAACACTGAAGCTTTCTTT. Amino acids: CADSPGGTNTEAFF.

The rearrangement joins TRBV30 to TRBJ1-1, with D unresolved. Germline V lookup: CDR1 GTSNPN, CDR2 SVGIG (reference sequence). V was pared by 1 base and J by 10 bases, with 13 bases between. The CDR3 contains 12 residues. The CDR3 protein is CAWSDPGTGAFF. The CDR3 region has the DNA TGTGCCTGGAGTGATCCAGGTACGGGAGCTTTCTTT.

V usage is TRBV7-6 and J usage is TRBJ2-3; D possibly matches TRBD1 or TRBD2 (5 bases each). The CDR3 extends over 14 amino acids. Germline-derived CDR1 and CDR2 are SGHVS and FNYEAQ. Trimming pared 7 bases from V and 1 base from J, leaving 12 bases between. The CDR3 bases are TGTGCCAGCACCGAGGGGCGAGGCACAGATACGCAGTATTTT. It is translated as CASTEGRGTDTQYF.